These 11 T cell receptor beta chains were all obtained from the same sample, sequenced in a study of cytomegalovirus exposure and HLA in healthy donors. The table came from immunoSEQ multiplex PCR; TCRdb's copy has only in-frame clones and leaves some out. Here the sample spans around 150,000 clones, around 92% being singletons. What was sequenced was PBMCs. These receptors were taken from a woman aged 18-30 years in good health and CMV-seropositive.

The genes are TRBV11-3 and TRBJ2-2; tentatively, D is TRBD2 (5 bases). The ends were cut back, 0 bases at V and 7 bases at J, with 6 bases in the middle. Germline V gives CDR1 SGHNT, CDR2 YENEEA. The CDR3 consists of 13 residues. The chain's CDR3 is CASSLEGDGELFF. CDR3 bases: TGTGCCAGCAGCTTAGAGGGAGACGGGGAGCTGTTTTTT.

This sequence joins TRBV18 and TRBJ1-5; TRBD1 might be the D (6 bases). Trimming cost V 3 bases and J 5 bases, with 14 bases left between them. Germline V gene data show CDR1 as KGHSH and CDR2 as LQKENI. The CDR3 has 15 amino acids. DNA for the CDR3: TGTGCCAGCTCACCTAAGGACAGTTTATATCAGCCCCAGCATTTT. Translated: CASSPKDSLYQPQHF.

The chain recombines TRBV9 with TRBJ2-1, with 8 bases matching TRBD2. Trimming cost V 4 bases and J 0 bases; bases outside gene matches: 6. The CDR3 is 16 amino acids. Germline-derived CDR1 and CDR2 are SGDLS and YYNGEE. The DNA of the CDR3 is TGTGCCAGCAGCCCGGGCGGGGGGAGCTCCTACAATGAGCAGTTCTTC. Translating gives CASSPGGGSSYNEQFF.

The chain carries TRBV4-1 and TRBJ2-2; TRBD2 might be the D (5 bases). The CDR3 is 16 amino acids. Germline V lookup: CDR1 MGHRA, CDR2 YSYEKL. Trimming shortened V by 4 bases and J by 6 bases, and 18 bases separated the two germline ends. The CDR3 DNA follows: TGCGCCAGCAGCCTGCCCTTCTCCAAACTAGCCGGGGAGCTGTTTTTT. Its translation: CASSLPFSKLAGELFF.

This clone turned up a few times. The chain's CDR3 is CASGRGRTEAFF. In nucleotides, the CDR3 is TGTGCTAGTGGTCGCGGAAGGACTGAAGCTTTCTTT. The chain couples TRBV12-5 to TRBJ1-1; D is undetermined. The CDR3 covers 12 residues. The V gene lost 5 bases and the J gene lost 5 bases, with 9 bases spanning the gap. Germline assignment: CDR1 LGHNT and CDR2 FRNRAP.

This rearrangement joins TRBV2 to TRBJ2-5; TRBD2 aligns across 9 bases. V dropped 2 bases and J dropped 5; count of bases not matched to a gene: 3. Germline V gives CDR1 SNHLY, CDR2 FYNNEI. The CDR3 runs to 14 residues. CDR3 in DNA: TGTGCCAGCAGTGAATGGCGGGAGGGGGAGACCCAGTACTTC. It specifies CASSEWREGETQYF.

The rearrangement joins TRBV25-1 to TRBJ2-7, with 11 bases aligning to TRBD2. The V segment lost 5 bases and the J segment 1 base; nucleotides outside the gene matches: 7. From germline, CDR1 is MGHDK and CDR2 SYGVNS. The CDR3 covers 16 residues. This CDR3 is CASSISTSGRSYEQYF. The CDR3 nucleotides read TGTGCCAGCAGTATATCAACTAGCGGGAGATCCTACGAGCAGTACTTC.

The chain recombines TRBV4-3 with TRBJ2-1; 10 nucleotides line up with TRBD2. The CDR3 extends over 17 amino acids. V lost 0 bases to trimming and J lost 6 bases; unmatched junction nucleotides: 8. Germline-derived CDR1 and CDR2 are LGHNA and YSLEER. Written as DNA, the CDR3 is TGCGCCAGCAGCCAAGATCATCCTAGCGGGAGTTTCAATGAGCAGTTCTTC. Protein sequence: CASSQDHPSGSFNEQFF.

This chain connects TRBV25-1 to TRBJ2-3; 7 nucleotides align to TRBD1. With 8 bases clipped from V and 5 bases from J, the junction kept 10 bases outside the gene matches. Germline CDR1 reads MGHDK; CDR2 reads SYGVNS. This CDR3 region has 14 residues. CDR3 nucleotide sequence: TGTGCCAGCCTCGGGACAGAGGTCGTAGATACGCAGTATTTT. Amino acid sequence: CASLGTEVVDTQYF.

This chain uses TRBV6-5 with TRBJ2-5; unclear D gene. V gave up 4 bases and J gave up 7 bases, with 10 bases separating them. The CDR3 consists of 12 residues. The germline V gene has CDR1 MNHEY and CDR2 SVGAGI. The CDR3, as DNA: TGTGCCAGCAGTTGGCCCGATACGACCCAGTACTTC. Translation gives CASSWPDTTQYF.

This chain uses TRBV5-4 with TRBJ1-2, with 9 bases lining up with TRBD1. The CDR3 is 15 amino acids. Germline CDR1 reads SGHNT; CDR2 reads YYREEE (reference sequence). V lost 3 bases, J lost 7 bases, and 10 bases stayed unmatched. The CDR3 nucleotides read TGTGCCAGCAGCTACCTCCGGGACAGGGTGGGTGGCTACACCTTC. Translated, it gives CASSYLRDRVGGYTF. The full variable domain, completed using reference TRBV5-4 and TRBJ1-2, is ETGVTQSPTHLIKTRGQQVTLRCSSQSGHNTVSWYQQALGQGPQFIFQYYREEENGRGNFPPRFSGLQFPNYSSELNVNALELDDSALYLCASSYLRDRVGGYTFGSGTRLTVV.